This entry lists 26 T cell receptor beta chains sequenced from one sample in a study of T cell changes during pregnancy in multiple sclerosis. Clones were sequenced by immunoSEQ multiplex PCR, and TCRdb holds only the in-frame ones, with some missing. The data show approximately 89,000 clones, 85% to 95% seen once. The sample was peripheral blood, taken in the third trimester of pregnancy. Every receptor here comes from a female donor with multiple sclerosis, enrolled in a pregnancy study.

As DNA, the CDR3 is TGTGCCAGCAGCTTCGGGGGACAAGAGACCCAGTACTTC. This sequence encodes CASSFGGQETQYF. The V call is TRBV7-7, the J call TRBJ2-5, with D possibly being TRBD2 (6 bases). The CDR3 runs to 13 residues. The V and J ends lost 3 bases and 2 bases respectively, with 7 bases between them. CDR1 and CDR2 (germline): SSHAT, FNYEAQ (reference sequence).

This clone was found a few times. The gene calls are TRBV7-9 and TRBJ2-7; 7 bases are shared with TRBD2. Looked up from germline, CDR1 is SEHNR and CDR2 is FQNEAQ (reference sequence). The CDR3 has 13 residues. J was trimmed by 5 bases and V by 4 bases; bases with no gene match: 5. The chain's CDR3 is CASSYLGGDEQYF. In DNA, the CDR3 is TGTGCCAGCAGCTACCTTGGGGGGGACGAGCAGTACTTC.

The rearrangement uses TRBV7-6 and TRBJ1-1; tentative D call: TRBD1 (5 bases). This CDR3 has 15 residues. Trimming stripped 5 bases from V and 1 base from J, with 14 bases between. CDR1 is SGHVS, CDR2 FNYEAQ, per germline. The CDR3 nucleotides read TGTGCCAGCAGCCTTGGGGGGTTGGGGAACACTGAAGCTTTCTTT. This sequence encodes CASSLGGLGNTEAFF.

The chain employs TRBV6-1 and TRBJ1-4; D perhaps matches TRBD1 (6 bases). The CDR3 is 16 residues long. Looked up from germline, CDR1 is MNHNS and CDR2 is SASEGT. Trimming cost V 0 bases and J 5 bases, with 13 bases left between them. This CDR3 is CASSEALTGLNEKLFF. In DNA, the CDR3 is TGTGCCAGCAGTGAAGCCCTGACAGGCTTAAATGAAAAACTGTTTTTT.

V is TRBV27 and J is TRBJ2-5, with 9 positions matching TRBD1. This CDR3 has 18 amino acids. V was pared by 3 bases and J by 5 bases, with 16 bases of the junction left unmatched. Per the germline V gene, CDR1 is MNHEY and CDR2 is SMNVEV (reference sequence). The chain's CDR3 is CASSFPLRDRANWETQYF. CDR3 sequence (DNA): TGTGCCAGCAGTTTTCCCCTCCGGGACAGGGCAAATTGGGAGACCCAGTACTTC.

This chain joins TRBV7-2 and TRBJ1-2, with TRBD1 matching 7 bases. V trimming: 5 bases; J trimming: 3 bases; junction bases outside the gene matches: 3. The germline V gene has CDR1 SGHTA and CDR2 FQGNSA. The CDR3 loop spans 13 amino acids. For the CDR3, the DNA is TGTGCCAGCAGCCCCGACAGGGACTATGGCTACACCTTC. Protein sequence: CASSPDRDYGYTF.

The CDR3 coding sequence is TGTGCCAGCAGCCGGGCGGGTCTAGCGGGAGGGCCACATGAGCAGTTCTTC. This translates into CASSRAGLAGGPHEQFF. The chain employs TRBV7-9 and TRBJ2-1, with 12 bases identical to TRBD2. CDR1 is SEHNR, CDR2 FQNEAQ, per germline (reference sequence). The ends lost 5 bases at V and 8 bases at J; junction bases unmatched: 13. The CDR3 consists of 17 residues.

The chain recombines TRBV7-9 with TRBJ2-7; 12 bases map to TRBD2. The CDR3 has 16 residues. Germline V CDR1 and CDR2: SEHNR, FQNEAQ (reference sequence). V shed 3 bases and J 2 bases; nucleotides not matched to a gene: 5. CDR3 in amino acids: CASSFYRLAGAYEQYF. CDR3 sequence (DNA): TGTGCCAGCAGCTTTTACAGACTAGCGGGAGCCTACGAGCAGTACTTC.

This clone appeared a single time. V and J are TRBV19 and TRBJ2-1, with 12 bases matching TRBD2. CDR1 is LNHDA and CDR2 is SQIVND in the germline V gene (reference sequence). The CDR3 totals 17 residues. The V gene end was trimmed by 2 bases and the J gene end by 2 bases; junction bases not matched to a gene: 4. The CDR3 here is CASSIILAGGPYNEQFF. CDR3 coding DNA: TGTGCCAGTAGTATAATCCTAGCGGGAGGGCCCTACAATGAGCAGTTCTTC.

CDR3 region: CASSQESYGESSYNEQFF. Written as DNA, the CDR3 is TGTGCCAGCAGCCAAGAATCCTACGGGGAGAGCTCCTACAATGAGCAGTTCTTC. The rearrangement joins TRBV5-4 to TRBJ2-1; D is possibly TRBD2 (5 bases). The CDR3 loop spans 18 amino acids. Germline-derived CDR1 and CDR2 are SGHNT and YYREEE (reference sequence). The V gene lost 4 bases and the J gene lost 0 bases, with 20 bases spanning the gap. Variable domain in full (rest from reference TRBV5-4 and TRBJ2-1): ETGVTQSPTHLIKTRGQQVTLRCSSQSGHNTVSWYQQALGQGPQFIFQYYREEENGRGNFPPRFSGLQFPNYSSELNVNALELDDSALYLCASSQESYGESSYNEQFFGPGTRLTVL.

The V call is TRBV29-1, the J call TRBJ2-7; 7 bases match TRBD2. The CDR3 contains 14 residues. CDR1 and CDR2 from the germline V gene are SQVTM and ANQGSEA. V lost 7 bases, J lost 3 bases, and 12 bases stayed unmatched. CDR3 amino acids: CSAARGEGSYEQYF. The CDR3 DNA sequence: TGCAGCGCTGCCCGTGGGGAGGGGAGCTACGAGCAGTACTTC.

The chain is built from TRBV5-5 and TRBJ1-1; TRBD1 might be the D (6 bases). The CDR3 is 14 residues long. Germline V lookup: CDR1 SGHKS, CDR2 YYEKEE (reference sequence). Trimming shortened V by 0 bases and J by 10 bases, and 16 bases separated the two germline ends. CDR3 DNA sequence: TGTGCCAGCAGCTTGGAGGCAGGGGTCGGTCCAGCTTTCTTT. Its protein is CASSLEAGVGPAFF.

This chain uses TRBV28 with TRBJ2-3; 8 bases align to TRBD2. Germline values: CDR1 MDHEN, CDR2 SYDVKM. There are 14 residues in the CDR3. The ends lost 8 bases at V and 4 bases at J; junction bases unmatched: 8. As DNA, the CDR3 is TGTGCCAGCGAGGCCGGGACTAGACCAGATACGCAGTATTTT. Protein: CASEAGTRPDTQYF. The full variable domain, with the rest looked up from reference TRBV28 and TRBJ2-3, is DVKVTQSSRYLVKRTGEKVFLECVQDMDHENMFWYRQDPGLGLRLIYFSYDVKMKEKGDIPEGYSVSREKKERFSLILESASTNQTSMYLCASEAGTRPDTQYFGPGTRLTVL.

This sequence joins TRBV5-1 and TRBJ2-3; 8 bases fit TRBD2. V was clipped by 0 bases and J by 2 bases; unmatched bases: 5. The germline V gene encodes CDR1 SGHRS and CDR2 YFSETQ. The CDR3 has 16 residues. The CDR3 region has the DNA TGCGCCAGCAGCTTGGCAAGCGGGAGATTCACAGATACGCAGTATTTT. It codes for CASSLASGRFTDTQYF. Supplemented by reference TRBV5-1 and TRBJ2-3, the full variable domain reads KAGVTQTPRYLIKTRGQQVTLSCSPISGHRSVSWYQQTPGQGLQFLFEYFSETQRNKGNFPGRFSGRQFSNSRSEMNVSTLELGDSALYLCASSLASGRFTDTQYFGPGTRLTVL.

This rearrangement joins TRBV7-2 to TRBJ2-3, with D unresolved. The CDR3 is 18 amino acids. Germline lookup yields CDR1 SGHTA and CDR2 FQGNSA. Trimming shortened V by 2 bases and J by 0 bases, and 18 bases separated the two germline ends. The CDR3 DNA reads as TGTGCCAGCAGCTTAAGGTGGCAGAGAGGTTTTAGCACAGATACGCAGTATTTT. It codes for CASSLRWQRGFSTDTQYF.

The CDR3 coding sequence is TGTGCCAGCAGCTTACCCCCGACAGGGCTGGGTCAGCCCCAGCATTTT. This encodes CASSLPPTGLGQPQHF. This chain links TRBV7-8 with TRBJ1-5; TRBD1 matches 7 bases. Germline loops: CDR1 SGHVS, CDR2 FQNEAQ. J gave up 6 bases and V 2 bases, and 10 bases lay outside the gene matches. CDR3 length: 16 amino acids.

The chain links TRBV6-6 to TRBJ2-7, with 7 positions matching TRBD2. The CDR3 runs 16 residues. V trimming: 2 bases; J trimming: 5 bases; junction bases outside the gene matches: 12. From germline, CDR1 is MNHNY and CDR2 SVGAGI (reference sequence). CDR3 in amino acids: CASSYGQSGNPHEQYF. CDR3 nucleotide sequence: TGTGCCAGCAGTTACGGGCAAAGCGGGAACCCCCACGAGCAGTACTTC.

V usage is TRBV19 and J usage is TRBJ2-7; 9 bases align to TRBD1. V trimming: 5 bases; J trimming: 2 bases; junction bases outside the gene matches: 7. The germline CDR1 and CDR2 sequences are LNHDA and SQIVND (reference sequence). The CDR3 has 15 residues. CDR3 residues: CASSPGQGPTYEQYF. The CDR3 DNA is TGTGCCAGTAGTCCGGGACAGGGCCCGACCTACGAGCAGTACTTC.

The gene calls are TRBV7-8 and TRBJ1-2; 8 bases are a match to TRBD1. V lost 5 bases, J lost 4 bases, and 9 bases stayed unmatched. CDR1 SGHVS and CDR2 FQNEAQ come from the germline V gene. The CDR3 extends over 15 amino acids. The CDR3 nucleotides are TGTGCCAGCAGCCCGAGAGGGGACAGGTCCTATGGCTACACCTTC. This encodes CASSPRGDRSYGYTF.

This chain links TRBV19 with TRBJ1-5; TRBD1 aligns across 7 bases. V trimming: 6 bases; J trimming: 5 bases; junction bases outside the gene matches: 22. This CDR3 contains 19 residues. Germline V CDR1 and CDR2: LNHDA, SQIVND (reference sequence). The CDR3 reads CASRVPEGAALFGDQPQHF. The CDR3 DNA follows: TGTGCCAGTAGGGTTCCGGAGGGGGCCGCTCTTTTTGGCGATCAGCCCCAGCATTTT.

The chain is built from TRBV19 and TRBJ2-7; possible D gene TRBD2, 5 bases. V lost 5 bases and J 0 bases, leaving 14 bases between the germline ends. Germline-derived CDR1 and CDR2 are LNHDA and SQIVND (reference sequence). The CDR3 loop spans 15 amino acids. This chain's CDR3 is CASSPEPGFSYEQYF. The CDR3 DNA follows: TGTGCCAGTAGTCCAGAGCCGGGATTCTCCTACGAGCAGTACTTC.

V and J are TRBV6-4 and TRBJ2-6; 9 bases line up with TRBD1. Germline CDR1 MRHNA, CDR2 SNTAGT. J gave up 1 base and V 3 bases, and 7 bases lay outside the gene matches. This CDR3 is built from 18 residues. CDR3 amino acids: CASSELGQGLSGANVLTF. The CDR3 DNA reads TGTGCCAGCAGTGAGTTGGGACAGGGATTGTCTGGGGCCAACGTCCTGACTTTC.

The CDR3: CASSFLAGGPETQYF. The CDR3 nucleotides are TGTGCCAGCAGCTTCCTAGCGGGAGGGCCGGAGACCCAGTACTTC. The chain links TRBV11-2 to TRBJ2-5, with 12 nucleotides matching TRBD2. Germline V gene sequence: CDR1 SGHAT, CDR2 FQNNGV. The V segment lost 3 bases and the J segment 5 bases; nucleotides outside the gene matches: 4. This CDR3 is built from 15 residues. The variable domain in full, completed from reference TRBV11-2 and TRBJ2-5, reads EAGVAQSPRYKIIEKRQSVAFWCNPISGHATLYWYQQILGQGPKLLIQFQNNGVVDDSQLPKDRFSAERLKGVDSTLKIQPAKLEDSAVYLCASSFLAGGPETQYFGPGTRLLVL.

This clone has only one observation. V usage is TRBV5-1 and J usage is TRBJ2-7; 10 bases align to TRBD2. Germline lookup yields CDR1 SGHRS and CDR2 YFSETQ. The V gene end was trimmed by 1 base and the J gene end by 2 bases; junction bases not matched to a gene: 3. The CDR3 covers 15 residues. For the CDR3, the DNA is TGCGCCAGCAGCTTGAGGACTAGCGGACCCTACGAGCAGTACTTC. Protein sequence: CASSLRTSGPYEQYF.

The chain recombines TRBV19 with TRBJ2-7, with 9 bases identical to TRBD1. Losses at the gene ends were 9 bases for V and 3 bases for J; bases not matched to a gene: 9. CDR1 is LNHDA, CDR2 SQIVND, per germline (reference sequence). The CDR3 is 14 residues long. The CDR3 protein is CARHRDRAIYEQYF. DNA of the CDR3: TGTGCCAGACACCGGGACAGGGCTATCTACGAGCAGTACTTC. Supplemented by reference TRBV19 and TRBJ2-7, the full variable domain reads DGGITQSPKYLFRKEGQNVTLSCEQNLNHDAMYWYRQDPGQGLRLIYYSQIVNDFQKGDIAEGYSVSREKKESFPLTVTSAQKNPTAFYLCARHRDRAIYEQYFGPGTRLTVT.

This clone was seen just once. The V and J genes are TRBV19 and TRBJ2-2; TRBD1 is a possible D gene (5 bases). V was shortened by 3 bases and J by 4 bases, with 12 bases between the two germline ends. The CDR3 is 15 residues long. Germline V gene data show CDR1 as LNHDA and CDR2 as SQIVND (reference sequence). As DNA, the CDR3 is TGTGCCAGTAGTATCGGTCAGGGCCCCACCGGGGAGCTGTTTTTT. Amino acids: CASSIGQGPTGELFF.